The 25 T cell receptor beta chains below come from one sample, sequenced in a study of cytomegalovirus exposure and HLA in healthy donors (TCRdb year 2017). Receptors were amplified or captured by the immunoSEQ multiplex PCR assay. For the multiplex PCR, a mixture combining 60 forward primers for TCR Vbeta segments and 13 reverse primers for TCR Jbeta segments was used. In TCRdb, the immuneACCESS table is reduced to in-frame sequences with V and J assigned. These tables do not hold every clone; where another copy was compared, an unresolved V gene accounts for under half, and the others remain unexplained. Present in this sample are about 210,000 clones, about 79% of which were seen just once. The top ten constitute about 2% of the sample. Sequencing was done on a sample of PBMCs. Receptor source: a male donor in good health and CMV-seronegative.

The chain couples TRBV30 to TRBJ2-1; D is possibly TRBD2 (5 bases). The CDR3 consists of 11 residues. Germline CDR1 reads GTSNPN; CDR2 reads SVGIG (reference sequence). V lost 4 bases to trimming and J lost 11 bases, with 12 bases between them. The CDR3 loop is CAWTTGFQQFF. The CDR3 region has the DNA TGTGCCTGGACCACGGGATTCCAGCAGTTCTTC.

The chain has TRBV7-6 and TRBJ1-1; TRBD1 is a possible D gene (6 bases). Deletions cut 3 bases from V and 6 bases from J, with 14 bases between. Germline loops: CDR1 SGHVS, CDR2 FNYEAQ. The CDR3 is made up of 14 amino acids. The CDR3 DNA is TGTGCCAGCAGCTTGGGGACATATTTCCCTGAAGCTTTCTTT. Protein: CASSLGTYFPEAFF.

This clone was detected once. The CDR3 nucleotides read TGTGCCAGCAGCAGGGGGATCGGGAAGGGAAACTTGCAGTATGGCTACACCTTC. Translating gives CASSRGIGKGNLQYGYTF. The chain couples TRBV7-8 to TRBJ1-2; TRBD1 might be the D (6 bases). V was shortened by 5 bases and J by 5 bases, with 27 bases between the two germline ends. The CDR3 spans 18 residues. Germline CDR1 SGHVS, CDR2 FQNEAQ.

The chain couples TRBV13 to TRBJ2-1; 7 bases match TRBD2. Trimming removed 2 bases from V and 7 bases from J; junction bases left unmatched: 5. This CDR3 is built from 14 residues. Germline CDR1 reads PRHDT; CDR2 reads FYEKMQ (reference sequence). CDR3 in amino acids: CASSLYLLANEQFF. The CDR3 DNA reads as TGTGCCAGCAGCTTATATTTACTAGCGAATGAGCAGTTCTTC.

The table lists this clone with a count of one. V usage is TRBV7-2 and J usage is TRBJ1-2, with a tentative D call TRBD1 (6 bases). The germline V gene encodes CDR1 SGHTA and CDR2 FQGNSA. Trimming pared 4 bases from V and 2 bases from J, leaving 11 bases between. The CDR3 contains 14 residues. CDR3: CASSSDRTNYGYTF. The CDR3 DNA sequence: TGTGCCAGCAGCTCCGACAGGACCAACTATGGCTACACCTTC.

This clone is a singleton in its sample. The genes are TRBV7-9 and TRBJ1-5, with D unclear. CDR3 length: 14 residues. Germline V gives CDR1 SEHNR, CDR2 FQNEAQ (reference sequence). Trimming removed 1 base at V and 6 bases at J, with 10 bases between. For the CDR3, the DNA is TGTGCCAGCAGCTTAGAAGGAGGTGGTCAGCCCCAGCATTTT. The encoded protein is CASSLEGGGQPQHF.

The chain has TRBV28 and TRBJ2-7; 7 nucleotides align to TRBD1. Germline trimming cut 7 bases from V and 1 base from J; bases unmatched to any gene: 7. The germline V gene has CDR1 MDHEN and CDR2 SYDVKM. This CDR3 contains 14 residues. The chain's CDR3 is CASTYPTGSYEQYF. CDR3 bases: TGTGCCAGCACCTACCCGACAGGGTCCTACGAGCAGTACTTC.

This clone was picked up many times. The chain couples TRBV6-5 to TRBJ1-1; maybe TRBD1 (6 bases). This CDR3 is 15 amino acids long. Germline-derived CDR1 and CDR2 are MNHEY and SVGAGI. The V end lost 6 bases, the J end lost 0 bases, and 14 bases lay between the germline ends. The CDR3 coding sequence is TGTGCCAGCAGGCAGAGAGGGGGGGTGAACACTGAAGCTTTCTTT. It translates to CASRQRGGVNTEAFF.

Written as DNA, the CDR3 is TGTGCCAGCAGCTTAGCCCACAGCTACGAGCAGTACTTC. It is translated as CASSLAHSYEQYF. This chain connects TRBV7-9 to TRBJ2-7, with D unclear. Between the trimmed V and J ends, which lost 0 bases and 3 bases, there was a span of 6 bases. The length of the CDR3 is 13 residues. The germline V gene has CDR1 SEHNR and CDR2 FQNEAQ (reference sequence). Full variable domain (outside the CDR3, taken from reference TRBV7-9 and TRBJ2-7): DTGVSQNPRHKITKRGQNVTFRCDPISEHNRLYWYRQTLGQGPEFLTYFQNEAQLEKSRLLSDRFSAERPKGSFSTLEIQRTEQGDSAMYLCASSLAHSYEQYFGPGTRLTVT.

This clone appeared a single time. CDR3 coding DNA: TGTGCCAGCAGCCAAGGAGATGGCACTGAAGCTTTCTTT. Translation: CASSQGDGTEAFF. The chain recombines TRBV4-2 with TRBJ1-1, with no clear D. The CDR3 has 13 residues. Trimming cost V 1 base and J 4 bases, with 7 bases left between them. CDR1 and CDR2 (germline): LGHNA, YNFKEQ.

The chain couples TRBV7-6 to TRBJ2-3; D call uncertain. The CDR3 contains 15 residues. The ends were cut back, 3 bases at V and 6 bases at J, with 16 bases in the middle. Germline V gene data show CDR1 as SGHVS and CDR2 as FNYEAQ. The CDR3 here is CASSFKGDPSDTQYF. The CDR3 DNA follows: TGTGCCAGCAGCTTTAAAGGAGACCCGTCCGATACGCAGTATTTT.

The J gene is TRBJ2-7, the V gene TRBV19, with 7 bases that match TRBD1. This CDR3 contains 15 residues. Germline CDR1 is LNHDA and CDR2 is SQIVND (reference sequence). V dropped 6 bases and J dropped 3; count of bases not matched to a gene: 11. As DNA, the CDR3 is TGTGCCAGTAGCCCCCTAGGGCCAGGGGGCTACGAGCAGTACTTC. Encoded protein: CASSPLGPGGYEQYF. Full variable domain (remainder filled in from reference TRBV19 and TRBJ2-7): DGGITQSPKYLFRKEGQNVTLSCEQNLNHDAMYWYRQDPGQGLRLIYYSQIVNDFQKGDIAEGYSVSREKKESFPLTVTSAQKNPTAFYLCASSPLGPGGYEQYFGPGTRLTVT.

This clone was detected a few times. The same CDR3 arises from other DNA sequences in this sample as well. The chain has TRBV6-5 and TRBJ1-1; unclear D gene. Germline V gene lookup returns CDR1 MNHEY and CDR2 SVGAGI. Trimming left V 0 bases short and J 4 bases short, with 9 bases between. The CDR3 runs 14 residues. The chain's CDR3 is CASSYSRGRTEAFF. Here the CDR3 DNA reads TGTGCCAGCAGTTACTCCCGGGGTCGCACTGAAGCTTTCTTT.

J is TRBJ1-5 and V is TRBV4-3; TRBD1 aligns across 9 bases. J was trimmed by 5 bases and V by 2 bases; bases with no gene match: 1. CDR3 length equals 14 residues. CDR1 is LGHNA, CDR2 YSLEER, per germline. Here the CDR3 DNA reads TGCGCCAGCAGCCAACGGGACAGGGATCAGCCCCAGCATTTT. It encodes CASSQRDRDQPQHF.

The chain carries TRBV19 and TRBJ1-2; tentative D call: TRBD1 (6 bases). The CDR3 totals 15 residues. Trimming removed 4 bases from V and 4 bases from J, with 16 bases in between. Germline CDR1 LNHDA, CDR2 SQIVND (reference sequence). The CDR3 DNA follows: TGTGCCAGTAGTAGAACAGGGTCGGGAGGCTATGGCTACACCTTC. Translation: CASSRTGSGGYGYTF.

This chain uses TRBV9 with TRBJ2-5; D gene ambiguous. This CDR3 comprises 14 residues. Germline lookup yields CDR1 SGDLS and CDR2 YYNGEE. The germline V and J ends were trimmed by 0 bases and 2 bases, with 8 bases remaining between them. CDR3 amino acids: CASSVGPVQETQYF. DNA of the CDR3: TGTGCCAGCAGCGTAGGGCCAGTACAAGAGACCCAGTACTTC.

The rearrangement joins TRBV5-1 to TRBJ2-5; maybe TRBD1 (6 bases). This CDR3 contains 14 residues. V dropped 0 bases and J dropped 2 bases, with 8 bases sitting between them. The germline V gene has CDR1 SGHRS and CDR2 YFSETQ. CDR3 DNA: TGCGCCAGCAGCTTGGGGGACACGCAAGAGACCCAGTACTTC. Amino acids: CASSLGDTQETQYF.

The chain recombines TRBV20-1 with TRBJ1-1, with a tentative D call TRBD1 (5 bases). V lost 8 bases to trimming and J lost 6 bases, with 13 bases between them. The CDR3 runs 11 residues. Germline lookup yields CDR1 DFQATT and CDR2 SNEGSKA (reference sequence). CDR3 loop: CSTEWGAEAFF. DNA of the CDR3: TGCAGTACTGAATGGGGGGCTGAAGCTTTCTTT.

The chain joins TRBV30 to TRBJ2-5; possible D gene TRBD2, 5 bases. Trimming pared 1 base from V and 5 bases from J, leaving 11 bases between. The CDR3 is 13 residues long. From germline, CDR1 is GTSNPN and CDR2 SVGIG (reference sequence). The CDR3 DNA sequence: TGTGCCTGGAGTGGAGGGTCTCTGGAGACCCAGTACTTC. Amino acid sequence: CAWSGGSLETQYF.

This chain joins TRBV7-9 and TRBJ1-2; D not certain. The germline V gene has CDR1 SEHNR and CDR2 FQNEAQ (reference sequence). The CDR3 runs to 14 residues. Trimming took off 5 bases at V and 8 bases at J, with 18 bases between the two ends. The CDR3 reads CASSQDSTPVGYTF. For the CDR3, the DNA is TGTGCCAGCAGCCAGGATTCCACCCCGGTCGGCTACACCTTC. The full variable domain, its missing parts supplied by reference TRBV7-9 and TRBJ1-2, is DTGVSQNPRHKITKRGQNVTFRCDPISEHNRLYWYRQTLGQGPEFLTYFQNEAQLEKSRLLSDRFSAERPKGSFSTLEIQRTEQGDSAMYLCASSQDSTPVGYTFGSGTRLTVV.

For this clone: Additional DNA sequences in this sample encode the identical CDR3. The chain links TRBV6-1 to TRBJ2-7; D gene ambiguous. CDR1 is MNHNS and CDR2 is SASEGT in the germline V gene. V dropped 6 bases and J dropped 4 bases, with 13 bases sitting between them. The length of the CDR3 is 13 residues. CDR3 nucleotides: TGTGCCAGCAGCCTGACTTCATCGTACGAGCAGTACTTC. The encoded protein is CASSLTSSYEQYF.

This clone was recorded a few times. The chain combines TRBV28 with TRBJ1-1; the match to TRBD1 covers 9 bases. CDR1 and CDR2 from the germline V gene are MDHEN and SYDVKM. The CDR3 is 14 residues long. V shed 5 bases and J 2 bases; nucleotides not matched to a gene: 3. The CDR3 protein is CASSPGQGNTEAFF. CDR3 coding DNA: TGTGCCAGCAGTCCGGGACAGGGTAACACTGAAGCTTTCTTT.

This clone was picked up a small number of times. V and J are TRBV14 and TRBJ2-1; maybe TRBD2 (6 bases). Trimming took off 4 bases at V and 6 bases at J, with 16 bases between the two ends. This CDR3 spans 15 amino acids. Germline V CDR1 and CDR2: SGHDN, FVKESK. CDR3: CASSPYGGRGNEQFF. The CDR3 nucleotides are TGTGCCAGCAGCCCATACGGGGGAAGGGGCAATGAGCAGTTCTTC.

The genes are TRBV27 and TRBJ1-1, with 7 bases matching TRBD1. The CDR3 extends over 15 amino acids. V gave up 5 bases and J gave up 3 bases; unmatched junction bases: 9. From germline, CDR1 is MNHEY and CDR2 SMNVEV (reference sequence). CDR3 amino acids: CASSPPPGGYTEAFF. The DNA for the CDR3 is TGTGCCAGCAGTCCGCCCCCAGGGGGTTACACTGAAGCTTTCTTT.

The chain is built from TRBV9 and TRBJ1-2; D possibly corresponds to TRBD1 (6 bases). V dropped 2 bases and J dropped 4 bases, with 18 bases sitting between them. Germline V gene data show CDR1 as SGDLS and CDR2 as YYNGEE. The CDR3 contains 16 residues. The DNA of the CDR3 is TGTGCCAGCAGCGTCTTAACAGGGAAGCGAAGCTATGGCTACACCTTC. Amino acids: CASSVLTGKRSYGYTF.